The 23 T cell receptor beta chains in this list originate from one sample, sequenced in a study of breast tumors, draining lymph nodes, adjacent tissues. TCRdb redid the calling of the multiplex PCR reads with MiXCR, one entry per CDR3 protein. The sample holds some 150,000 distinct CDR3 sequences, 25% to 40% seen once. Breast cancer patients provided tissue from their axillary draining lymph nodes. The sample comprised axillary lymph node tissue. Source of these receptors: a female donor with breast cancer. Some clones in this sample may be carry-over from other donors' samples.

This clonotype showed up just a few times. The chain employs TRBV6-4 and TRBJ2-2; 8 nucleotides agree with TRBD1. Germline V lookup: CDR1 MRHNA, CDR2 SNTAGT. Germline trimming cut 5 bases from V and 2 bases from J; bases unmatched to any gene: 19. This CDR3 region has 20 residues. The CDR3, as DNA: TGTGCCAGCAGTTTATCTGTGCCGGCCCAAGGACAGGGAAACACCGGGGAGCTGTTTTTT. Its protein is CASSLSVPAQGQGNTGELFF.

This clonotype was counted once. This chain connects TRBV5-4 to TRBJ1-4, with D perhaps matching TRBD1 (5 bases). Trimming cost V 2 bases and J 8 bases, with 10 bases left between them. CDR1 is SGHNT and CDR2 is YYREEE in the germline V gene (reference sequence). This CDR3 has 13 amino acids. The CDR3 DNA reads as TGTGCCAGCAGCTTTGGGGCCGAGGAAAAACTGTTTTTT. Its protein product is CASSFGAEEKLFF.

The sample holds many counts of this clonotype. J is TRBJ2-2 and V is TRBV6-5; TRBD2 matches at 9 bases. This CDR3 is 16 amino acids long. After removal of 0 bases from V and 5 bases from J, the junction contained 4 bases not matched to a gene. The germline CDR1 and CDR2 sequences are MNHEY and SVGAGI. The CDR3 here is CASSYSGGGATGELFF. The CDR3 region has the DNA TGTGCCAGCAGTTACTCTGGCGGGGGGGCGACCGGGGAGCTGTTTTTT.

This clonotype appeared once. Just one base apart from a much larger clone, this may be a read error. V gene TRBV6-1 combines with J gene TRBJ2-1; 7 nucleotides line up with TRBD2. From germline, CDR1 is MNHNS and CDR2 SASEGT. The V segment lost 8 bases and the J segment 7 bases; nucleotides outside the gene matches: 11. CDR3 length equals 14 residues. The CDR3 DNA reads TGTGCCAGCCTTCCCCGGGAGGTACGGAATGAGCAGTTCTTC. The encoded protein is CASLPREVRNEQFF.

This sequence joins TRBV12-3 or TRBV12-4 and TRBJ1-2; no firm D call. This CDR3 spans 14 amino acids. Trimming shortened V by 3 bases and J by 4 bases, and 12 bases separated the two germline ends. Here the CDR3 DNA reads TGTGCCAGCAGTTTGTCTGGGAACATCTATGGCTACACCTTC. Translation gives CASSLSGNIYGYTF.

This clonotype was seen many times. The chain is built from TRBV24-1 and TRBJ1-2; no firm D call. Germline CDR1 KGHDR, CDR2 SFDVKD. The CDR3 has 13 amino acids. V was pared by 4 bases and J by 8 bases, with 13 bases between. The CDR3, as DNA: TGTGCCACCAGTGAGGACGGGAGGCAGGGCTACACCTTC. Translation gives CATSEDGRQGYTF.

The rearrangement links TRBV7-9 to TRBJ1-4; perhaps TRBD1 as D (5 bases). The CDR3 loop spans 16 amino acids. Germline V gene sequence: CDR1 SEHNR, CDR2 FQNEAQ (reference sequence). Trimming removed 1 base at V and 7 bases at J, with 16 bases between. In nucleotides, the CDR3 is TGTGCCAGCAGCTTAGAGGGGCCCCGGCGTCCTGAAAAACTGTTTTTT. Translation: CASSLEGPRRPEKLFF.

CDR3 protein: CASSPGLGYTF. DNA for the CDR3: TGTGCCAGCAGCCCAGGACTGGGCTACACCTTC. The V call is TRBV9, the J call TRBJ1-2; D unresolved. Germline CDR1 reads SGDLS; CDR2 reads YYNGEE. V was trimmed by 4 bases and J by 8 bases, leaving 9 bases between them. The CDR3 sequence is 11 residues long.

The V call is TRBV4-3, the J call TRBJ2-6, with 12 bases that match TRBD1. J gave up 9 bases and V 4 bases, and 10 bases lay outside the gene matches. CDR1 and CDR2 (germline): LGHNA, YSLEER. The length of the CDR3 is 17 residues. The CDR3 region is CASSRGTGGPRDNVLTF. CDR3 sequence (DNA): TGCGCCAGCAGCCGAGGGACAGGGGGCCCGAGGGACAACGTCCTGACTTTC.

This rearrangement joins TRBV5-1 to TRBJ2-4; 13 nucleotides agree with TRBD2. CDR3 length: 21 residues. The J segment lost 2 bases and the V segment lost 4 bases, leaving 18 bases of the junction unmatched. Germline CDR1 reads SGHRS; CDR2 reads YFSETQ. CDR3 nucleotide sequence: TGCGCCAGCAGCCCAAGGACTAGCGGGAGAAAGTCGGTCGAAACCAAAAACATTCAGTACTTC. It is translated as CASSPRTSGRKSVETKNIQYF.

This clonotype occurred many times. CDR3 in DNA: TGTGCCAGCAGTACAGGAGTGAGGTTGTTTTTT. Its translation is CASSTGVRLFF. This chain connects TRBV28 to TRBJ1-4, with D possibly TRBD1 on 5 matching bases. Trimming shortened V by 5 bases and J by 15 bases, and 13 bases separated the two germline ends. CDR3 length: 11 amino acids. Germline V CDR1 and CDR2: MDHEN, SYDVKM.

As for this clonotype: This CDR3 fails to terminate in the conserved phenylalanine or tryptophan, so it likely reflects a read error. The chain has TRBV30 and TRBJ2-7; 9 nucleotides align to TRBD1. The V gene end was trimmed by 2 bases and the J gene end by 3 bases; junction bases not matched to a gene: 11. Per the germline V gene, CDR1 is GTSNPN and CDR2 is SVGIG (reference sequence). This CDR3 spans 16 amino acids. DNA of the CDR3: TGTGCCTGGAGTAAACTGCCCGGGACAGGGAACTACGAGCAGTACCTC. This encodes CAWSKLPGTGNYEQYL.

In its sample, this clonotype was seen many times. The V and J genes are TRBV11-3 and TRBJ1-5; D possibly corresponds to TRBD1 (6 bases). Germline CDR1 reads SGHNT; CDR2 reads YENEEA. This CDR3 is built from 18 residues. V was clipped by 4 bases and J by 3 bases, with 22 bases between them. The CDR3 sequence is CASSSRDMRPVFNQPQHF. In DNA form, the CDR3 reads TGTGCCAGCAGCTCCAGGGACATGAGGCCAGTCTTCAATCAGCCCCAGCATTTT.

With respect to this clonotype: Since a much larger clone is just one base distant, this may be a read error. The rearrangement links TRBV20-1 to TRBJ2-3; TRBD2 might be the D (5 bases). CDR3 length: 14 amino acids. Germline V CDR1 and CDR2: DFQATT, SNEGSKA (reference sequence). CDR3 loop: CSRLAASSTATQYF. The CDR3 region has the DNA TGCTCCCGACTGGCCGCCTCTAGCACAGCTACGCAGTATTTT.

The CDR3 loop reads CASSFDPWELFF. CDR3 DNA: TGTGCCAGCAGTTTCGACCCCTGGGAGCTGTTTTTT. V usage is TRBV12-3 or TRBV12-4 and J usage is TRBJ2-2; D not resolved. V dropped 3 bases and J dropped 9 bases, with 8 bases sitting between them. This CDR3 region has 12 residues.

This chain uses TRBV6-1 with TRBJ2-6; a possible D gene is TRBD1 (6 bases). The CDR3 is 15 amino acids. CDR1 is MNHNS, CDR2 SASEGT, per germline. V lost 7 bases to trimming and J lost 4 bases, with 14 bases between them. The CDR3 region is CASTNRAPGANVLTF. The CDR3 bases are TGTGCCAGCACTAACAGGGCGCCCGGGGCCAACGTCCTGACTTTC.

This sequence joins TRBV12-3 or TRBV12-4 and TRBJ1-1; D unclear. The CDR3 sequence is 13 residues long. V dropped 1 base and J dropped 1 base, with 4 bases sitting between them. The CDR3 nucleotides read TGTGCCAGCAGTTTAGTACAGAACACTGAAGCTTTCTTT. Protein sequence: CASSLVQNTEAFF.

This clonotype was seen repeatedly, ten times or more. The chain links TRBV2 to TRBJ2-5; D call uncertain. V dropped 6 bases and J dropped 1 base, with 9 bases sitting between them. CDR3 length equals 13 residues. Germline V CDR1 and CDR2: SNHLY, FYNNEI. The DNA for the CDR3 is TGTGCCAGCAGGAGAAGGTTCCAAGAGACCCAGTACTTC. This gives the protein CASRRRFQETQYF. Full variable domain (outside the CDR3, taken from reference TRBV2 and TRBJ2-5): EPEVTQTPSHQVTQMGQEVILRCVPISNHLYFYWYRQILGQKVEFLVSFYNNEISEKSEIFDDQFSVERPDGSNFTLKIRSTKLEDSAMYFCASRRRFQETQYFGPGTRLLVL.

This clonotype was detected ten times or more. CDR3 nucleotide sequence: TGTGCCAGCCGGGTCGCAGAGGGCTATGGCTACACCTTC. Residues: CASRVAEGYGYTF. V gene TRBV6-2 or TRBV6-3 combines with J gene TRBJ1-2; D uncertain. CDR1 MNHEY and CDR2 SVGEGT come from the germline V gene. The germline V and J ends were trimmed by 8 bases and 4 bases, with 14 bases remaining between them. CDR3 size: 13 residues.

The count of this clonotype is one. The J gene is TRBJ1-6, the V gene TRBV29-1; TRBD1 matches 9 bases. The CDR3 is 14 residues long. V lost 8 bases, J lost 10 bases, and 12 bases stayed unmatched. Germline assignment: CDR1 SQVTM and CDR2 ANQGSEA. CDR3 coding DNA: TGCAGCCCTGGGGGGACAGGGCCCGGGTCACCCCTCCACTTT. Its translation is CSPGGTGPGSPLHF. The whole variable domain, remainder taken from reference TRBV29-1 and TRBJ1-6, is SAVISQKPSRDICQRGTSLTIQCQVDSQVTMMFWYRQQPGQSLTLIATANQGSEATYESGFVIDKFPISRPNLTFSTLTVSNMSPEDSSIYLCSPGGTGPGSPLHFGNGTRLTVT.

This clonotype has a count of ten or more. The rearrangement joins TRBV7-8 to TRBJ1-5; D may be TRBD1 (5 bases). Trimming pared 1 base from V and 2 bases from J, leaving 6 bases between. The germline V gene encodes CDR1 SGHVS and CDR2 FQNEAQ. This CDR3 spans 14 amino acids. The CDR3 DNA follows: TGTGCCAGCAGCTTAGGAGGGGGCAATCAGCCCCAGCATTTT. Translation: CASSLGGGNQPQHF.

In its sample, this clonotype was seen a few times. CDR3 region: CASSPRKEHYGYTF. CDR3 coding DNA: TGTGCCAGTAGTCCCCGGAAGGAACACTATGGCTACACCTTC. The chain has TRBV19 and TRBJ1-2; D gene ambiguous. The CDR3 sequence is 14 residues long. Trimming removed 5 bases from V and 3 bases from J, with 13 bases in between. Per germline, CDR1 LNHDA and CDR2 SQIVND (reference sequence).

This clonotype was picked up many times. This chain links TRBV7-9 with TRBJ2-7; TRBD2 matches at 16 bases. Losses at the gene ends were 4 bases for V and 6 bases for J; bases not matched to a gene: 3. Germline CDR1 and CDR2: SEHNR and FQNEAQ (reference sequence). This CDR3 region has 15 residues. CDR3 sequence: CASSYGTSGRVEQYF. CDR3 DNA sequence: TGTGCCAGCAGCTACGGGACTAGCGGGAGGGTCGAGCAGTACTTC.